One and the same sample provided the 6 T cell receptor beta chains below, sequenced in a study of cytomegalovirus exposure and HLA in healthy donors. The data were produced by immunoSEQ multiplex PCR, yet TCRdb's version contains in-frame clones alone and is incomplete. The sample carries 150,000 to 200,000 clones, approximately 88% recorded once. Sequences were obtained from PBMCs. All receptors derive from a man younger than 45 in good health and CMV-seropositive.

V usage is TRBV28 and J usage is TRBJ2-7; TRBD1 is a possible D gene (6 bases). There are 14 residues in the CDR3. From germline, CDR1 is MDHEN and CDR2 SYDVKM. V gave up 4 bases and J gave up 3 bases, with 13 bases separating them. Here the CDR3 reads CASSSGSGHYEQYF. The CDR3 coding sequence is TGTGCCAGCAGTTCGGGATCGGGACACTACGAGCAGTACTTC.

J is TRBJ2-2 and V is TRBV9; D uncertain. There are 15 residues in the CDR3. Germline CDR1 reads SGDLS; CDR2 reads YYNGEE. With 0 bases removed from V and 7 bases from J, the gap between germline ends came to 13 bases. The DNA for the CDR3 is TGTGCCAGCAGCGTAGTCACCACCCGAGGCGGGGAGCTGTTTTTT. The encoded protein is CASSVVTTRGGELFF.

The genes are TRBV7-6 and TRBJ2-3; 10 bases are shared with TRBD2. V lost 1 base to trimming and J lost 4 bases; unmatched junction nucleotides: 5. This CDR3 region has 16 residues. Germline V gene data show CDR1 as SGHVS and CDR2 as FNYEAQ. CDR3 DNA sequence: TGTGCCAGCAGCTTAGAAGCGGGGGGGCACCCAGATACGCAGTATTTT. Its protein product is CASSLEAGGHPDTQYF. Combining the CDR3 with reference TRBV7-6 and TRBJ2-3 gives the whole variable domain GAGVSQSPRYKVTKRGQDVALRCDPISGHVSLYWYRQALGQGPEFLTYFNYEAQQDKSGLPNDRFSAERPEGSISTLTIQRTEQRDSAMYRCASSLEAGGHPDTQYFGPGTRLTVL.

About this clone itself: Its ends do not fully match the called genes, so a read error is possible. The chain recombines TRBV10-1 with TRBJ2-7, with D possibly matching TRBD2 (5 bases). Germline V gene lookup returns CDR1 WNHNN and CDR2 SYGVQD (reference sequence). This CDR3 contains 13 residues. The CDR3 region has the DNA TGCGCCACCAGTCAATTTGCGGCGGGCGAGCAGTACTTC. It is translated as CATSQFAAGEQYF.

CDR3 bases: TGCGCCAGCAGCCTATCAACCGGAGGAAAAGAGCAGTACTTC. This translates into CASSLSTGGKEQYF. The chain uses TRBV4-3 and TRBJ2-7; weak D call: TRBD2 (5 bases). Trimming removed 4 bases from V and 7 bases from J, with 17 bases in between. This CDR3 contains 14 residues. CDR1 LGHNA and CDR2 YSLEER come from the germline V gene.

The chain's CDR3 is CASSASKQCHYEQYF. CDR3 DNA: TGTGCCAGCAGTGCGTCGAAACAATGCCACTACGAGCAGTACTTC. This chain joins TRBV25-1 and TRBJ2-7; D unresolved. CDR3 length equals 15 residues. Germline CDR1 and CDR2: MGHDK and SYGVNS. The V gene lost 4 bases and the J gene lost 3 bases, with 16 bases spanning the gap.